Reported below is one T cell receptor (beta chain). This sample is part of a study of blood T cell repertoires in COVID-19. Study information: Specimens from acute and convalescent COVID-19 originated in the United States, Italy and Spain. Sample material is recorded as cDNA or gDNA derived from T cells, B-cell-depleted T cells, or PBMCs.

CDR1 SGHVS and CDR2 FNYEAQ come from the germline V gene. V trimming: 6 bases; J trimming: 1 base; junction bases outside the gene matches: 3. This CDR3 has 14 residues. Authors' processing steps: Researchers report that nucleated cell counts were estimated from reference gene primer amplification. Repertoires were generated with immunoSEQ multiplex PCR, while TCRdb's copy carries only in-frame clones and drops some. The V and J calls and clone size come from that table; D and trimming were worked out from the DNA. The top ten hold approximately 4% of the sample, which has 300,000 to 350,000 clones, 85% to 90% seen once. All enrollees were about 18 to 89 years old and from fewer than 25 US areas.

V usage is TRBV7-6 and J usage is TRBJ1-1; TRBD1 agrees at 9 bases. Sequenced material: PBMCs or T cells enriched from blood (not recorded which). The clonotype comes from a woman under 30 with acute COVID-19. CDR3 DNA sequence: TGTGCCAGCAGTTCGACAGGGGGGAACACTGAAGCTTTCTTT. It specifies CASSSTGGNTEAFF.